Listed below are T cell receptor beta chains from one sample, sequenced in a study of T-cell reconstitution after alpha-beta-depleted transplantation in children. TCRdb processed the PCR reads anew with MiXCR; each CDR3 protein has one entry. The sample lists nearly 550,000 distinct CDR3 sequences; 15% to 20% were seen once. This material consisted of PBMCs from the stem cell graft donor, taken from the stem cell graft. The receptor source for this set is a human donor who donated a stem cell graft to a child with acute lymphoblastic leukemia. Each CDR3 is given with its conserved first and last residue. Each record gives: clone size, D gene, J gene, V gene, CDR3 protein, CDR3 DNA. A D gene is named only where the DNA matches it firmly. Some rows have no size entry. The others give once, few or many, or a class for an expanded clone.

size: few
D: TRBD2
J: TRBJ2-7
V: TRBV7-9
CDR3: CASSPSGTSGASYEQYF
DNA: TGTGCCAGCAGCCCCTCCGGGACTAGCGGGGCCTCCTACGAGCAGTACTTC

size: .
D: TRBD2
J: TRBJ2-7
V: TRBV13
CDR3: CASSSSPGVAGQITSYEQYF
DNA: TGTGCCAGCAGCTCCAGCCCTGGGGTAGCGGGACAAATAACGAGCTACGAGCAGTACTTC

size: few
D: TRBD2
J: TRBJ2-1
V: TRBV7-2
CDR3: CASSRLLAGNEQFF
DNA: TGTGCCAGCAGCCGACTACTAGCGGGAAATGAGCAGTTCTTC

size: .
D: TRBD2
J: TRBJ2-1
V: TRBV7-2
CDR3: CASTQRSGLAWNF
DNA: TGTGCCAGCACCCAACGGTCGGGACTAGCGTGGAACTTC

size: .
D: .
J: TRBJ2-7
V: TRBV6-5
CDR3: CASSYGQQAYEQYF
DNA: TGTGCCAGCAGTTACGGGCAGCAGGCCTACGAGCAGTACTTC

size: few
D: .
J: TRBJ2-2
V: TRBV5-1
CDR3: CASRIRETGELFF
DNA: TGCGCCAGCAGAATCCGGGAGACCGGGGAGCTGTTTTTT

size: .
D: .
J: TRBJ1-2
V: TRBV27
CDR3: CASSLSVGNYGYTF
DNA: TGTGCCAGCAGTTTATCGGTCGGGAACTATGGCTACACCTTC

size: few
D: TRBD2
J: TRBJ2-1
V: TRBV5-1
CDR3: CASSSSLAGGPGYNEQFF
DNA: TGCGCCAGCAGCTCGTCACTAGCGGGAGGCCCGGGGTACAATGAGCAGTTCTTC

size: .
D: TRBD2
J: TRBJ2-1
V: TRBV15
CDR3: CATSRGPRVVSGSGEQFF
DNA: TGTGCCACCAGCAGAGGTCCCAGGGTAGTCAGCGGGAGCGGAGAGCAGTTCTTC

size: few
D: .
J: TRBJ2-1
V: TRBV4-2
CDR3: CASSQVKVNEQFF
DNA: TGTGCCAGCAGCCAAGTGAAGGTCAATGAGCAGTTCTTC

size: .
D: .
J: TRBJ1-6
V: TRBV28
CDR3: CASSLRRADSPLHF
DNA: TGTGCCAGCAGTTTAAGGAGGGCTGATTCACCCCTCCACTTT

size: few
D: .
J: TRBJ2-1
V: TRBV10-3
CDR3: CAISESMSVSYNEQFF
DNA: TGTGCCATCAGTGAGTCGATGTCAGTTTCCTACAATGAGCAGTTCTTC

size: .
D: TRBD2
J: TRBJ2-5
V: TRBV12-3/TRBV12-4
CDR3: CASSSPMLAGQETQYF
DNA: TGTGCCAGCAGTTCGCCGATGCTAGCGGGGCAAGAGACCCAGTACTTC

size: .
D: .
J: TRBJ2-1
V: TRBV5-1
CDR3: CASSQTSGGGDEQFF
DNA: TGCGCCAGCAGCCAAACATCCGGGGGCGGGGATGAGCAGTTCTTC

size: .
D: TRBD2
J: TRBJ2-5
V: TRBV29-1
CDR3: CSGEGLEETQYF
DNA: TGCAGCGGGGAAGGACTAGAAGAGACCCAGTACTTC

size: .
D: .
J: TRBJ2-7
V: TRBV12-5
CDR3: CASGPGTSSYEQYF
DNA: TGTGCTAGTGGTCCCGGAACTAGCTCCTACGAGCAGTACTTC

size: few
D: TRBD1
J: TRBJ1-1
V: TRBV15
CDR3: CATSRETGWNTEAFF
DNA: TGTGCCACCAGCCGAGAGACAGGGTGGAACACTGAAGCTTTCTTT

size: .
D: TRBD2
J: TRBJ2-2
V: TRBV10-2
CDR3: CASRSGGLPTGELFF
DNA: TGCGCCAGCAGGTCGGGGGGTCTCCCTACCGGGGAGCTGTTTTTT

size: few
D: .
J: TRBJ1-3
V: TRBV5-1
CDR3: CASRKYSNSGNTIYF
DNA: TGCGCCAGCAGGAAATACAGCAACTCTGGAAACACCATATATTTT

size: many
D: .
J: TRBJ2-7
V: TRBV20-1
CDR3: CSARAPYEQYF
DNA: TGCAGTGCTAGAGCACCATACGAGCAGTACTTC

size: .
D: .
J: TRBJ1-2
V: TRBV29-1
CDR3: CSVERREDYGYTF
DNA: TGCAGCGTTGAAAGGCGGGAAGACTATGGCTACACCTTC

size: few
D: TRBD2
J: TRBJ2-1
V: TRBV6-4
CDR3: CASSGAGGTGYNEQFF
DNA: TGTGCCAGCAGTGGAGCGGGAGGGACGGGGTACAATGAGCAGTTCTTC

size: many
D: .
J: TRBJ2-7
V: TRBV5-1
CDR3: CASSLEFFYEQYF
DNA: TGCGCCAGCAGCTTGGAATTTTTCTACGAGCAGTACTTC

size: .
D: .
J: TRBJ2-3
V: TRBV18
CDR3: CASSPERSSTDTQYF
DNA: TGTGCCAGCTCACCAGAGCGGTCTAGCACAGATACGCAGTATTTT

size: .
D: .
J: TRBJ1-2
V: TRBV12-3/TRBV12-4
CDR3: CASSVGPVYGYTF
DNA: TGTGCCAGCAGTGTGGGCCCCGTTTATGGCTACACCTTC

size: .
D: .
J: TRBJ2-7
V: TRBV24-1
CDR3: CATGAGAPPYEQYF
DNA: TGTGCCACCGGAGCAGGGGCCCCACCCTACGAGCAGTACTTC

size: few
D: .
J: TRBJ2-7
V: TRBV5-1
CDR3: CASRLDIGGSYEQYF
DNA: TGCGCCAGCAGGTTGGATATCGGGGGTTCCTACGAGCAGTACTTC

size: .
D: TRBD2
J: TRBJ2-1
V: TRBV7-9
CDR3: CASSHLTSGRSTNEQFF
DNA: TGTGCCAGCAGCCATCTGACTAGCGGGAGAAGTACGAATGAGCAGTTCTTC

size: .
D: TRBD1
J: TRBJ1-5
V: TRBV5-6
CDR3: CASSPGGQGFGQPQHF
DNA: TGTGCCAGCAGCCCCGGGGGACAGGGATTTGGTCAGCCCCAGCATTTT

size: .
D: TRBD1
J: TRBJ1-2
V: TRBV5-5
CDR3: CASSSPGQGAFNGYTF
DNA: TGTGCCAGCAGCTCACCGGGACAGGGGGCTTTTAATGGCTACACCTTC

size: few
D: TRBD1
J: TRBJ2-7
V: TRBV27
CDR3: CASKTGGDYEQYF
DNA: TGTGCCAGCAAGACAGGGGGGGACTACGAGCAGTACTTC

size: few
D: TRBD1
J: TRBJ1-4
V: TRBV15
CDR3: CATSRVRTGANEKLFF
DNA: TGTGCCACCAGCAGAGTGCGGACAGGGGCTAATGAAAAACTGTTTTTT

size: few
D: .
J: TRBJ1-4
V: TRBV12-3/TRBV12-4
CDR3: CASISLDEKLFF
DNA: TGTGCCAGCATCTCCCTGGATGAAAAACTGTTTTTT

size: .
D: .
J: TRBJ2-7
V: TRBV7-6
CDR3: CASSLDTGLVNEQYF
DNA: TGTGCCAGCAGCTTAGATACAGGGCTCGTGAACGAGCAGTACTTC